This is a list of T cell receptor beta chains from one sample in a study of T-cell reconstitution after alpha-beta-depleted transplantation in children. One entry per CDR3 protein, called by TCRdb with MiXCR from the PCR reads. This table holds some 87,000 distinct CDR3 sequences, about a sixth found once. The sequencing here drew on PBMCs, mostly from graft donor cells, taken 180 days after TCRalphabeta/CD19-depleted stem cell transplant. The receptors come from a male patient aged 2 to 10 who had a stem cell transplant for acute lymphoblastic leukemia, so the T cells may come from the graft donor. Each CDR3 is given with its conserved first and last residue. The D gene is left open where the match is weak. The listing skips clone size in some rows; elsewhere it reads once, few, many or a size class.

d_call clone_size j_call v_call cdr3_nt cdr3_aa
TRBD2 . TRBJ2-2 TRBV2 TGTGCCATCGGGACTAGCGGGGCCGCCGGGGAGCTGTTTTTT CAIGTSGAAGELFF
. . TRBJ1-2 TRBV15 TGTGCCACCAGCAATCCTACTTCAGGGGCGGCTGGCTACACCTTC CATSNPTSGAAGYTF
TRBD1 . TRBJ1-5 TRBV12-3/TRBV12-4 TGTGCCAGCAGTTCACCCGGACAGGGAAGGAATCAGCCCCAGCATTTT CASSSPGQGRNQPQHF
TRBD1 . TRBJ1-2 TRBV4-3 TGCGCCAGCAGCCAAACGTTCGGGACAGGGGGCTTTGAATTGGGCTACACCTTC CASSQTFGTGGFELGYTF
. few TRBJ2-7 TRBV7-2 TGTGCCAGCAGCTTACCCTTCCATTACGAGCAGTACTTC CASSLPFHYEQYF
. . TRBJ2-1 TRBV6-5 TGTGCCAGCAGTTACTCGCGAGACAGCGGAGATTACAATGAGCAGTTCTTC CASSYSRDSGDYNEQFF
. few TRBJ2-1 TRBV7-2 TGTGCCAGCAGCTTAGGACAGGTAGCCTACAATGAGCAGTTCTTC CASSLGQVAYNEQFF
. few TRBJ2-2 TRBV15 TGTGCCACCAGCGACTTTTACCAGGGGTCCGGGGAGCTGTTTTTT CATSDFYQGSGELFF
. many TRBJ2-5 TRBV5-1 TGCGCCAGCAGCTTGTCAGGGGAATTCCATGAGACCCAGTACTTC CASSLSGEFHETQYF
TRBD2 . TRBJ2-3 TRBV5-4 TGTGCCAGCAGCTTGGATAGCGGGGGCACAGATACGCAGTATTTT CASSLDSGGTDTQYF
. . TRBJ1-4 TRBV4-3 TGCGCCAGCAGCCAAGACCGAGGGAGTATTGGCGAAAAACTGTTTTTT CASSQDRGSIGEKLFF
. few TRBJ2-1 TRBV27 TGTGCCAGCAGTTTTTGGCCCAGCAATGAGCAGTTCTTC CASSFWPSNEQFF
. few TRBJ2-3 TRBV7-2 TGTGCCAGCAGCTACCTCGGGGATACGCAGTATTTT CASSYLGDTQYF
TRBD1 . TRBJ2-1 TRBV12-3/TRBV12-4 TGTGCCAGCAGAAGACAGGGACCTTACAATGAGCAGTTCTTC CASRRQGPYNEQFF
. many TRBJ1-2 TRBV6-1 TGTGCCAGCAGTGAAGCTGGCGGCAGCTTCACCCTCTATGGCTACACCTTC CASSEAGGSFTLYGYTF
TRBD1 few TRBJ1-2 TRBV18 TGTGCCAGCTCACCGACAGGGGGTCCTGAGTATGGCTACACCTTC CASSPTGGPEYGYTF
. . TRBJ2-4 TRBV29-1 TGCAGCGTTGAAGATGTTGACACGGGGGCAAGATACATTCAGTACTTC CSVEDVDTGARYIQYF
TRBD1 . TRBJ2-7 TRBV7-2 TGTGCCAGCAGCTGGGCGGACAGGGGGCGGAACGAGCAGTACTTC CASSWADRGRNEQYF
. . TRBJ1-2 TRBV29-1 TGCAGCGTTGATCAGGGGATGTTTGGCTACACCTTC CSVDQGMFGYTF
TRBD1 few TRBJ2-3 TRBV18 TGTGCCAGCTCACGGGACAGGGGGCTGATAGGCACAGATACGCAGTATTTT CASSRDRGLIGTDTQYF
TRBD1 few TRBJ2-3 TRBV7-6 TGTGCCAGCAGCTTAGAAGAGGGGGCTACCAAACAGTATTTT CASSLEEGATKQYF
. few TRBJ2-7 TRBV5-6 TGTGCCAGCAGCTTGGGCTTTGGGGCGGGGAACGAGCAGTACTTC CASSLGFGAGNEQYF
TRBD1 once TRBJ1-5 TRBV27 TGTGCCAGCAGTTTATATCACTCCAGGGGGCGCTGGCAGCCCCAGCATTTT CASSLYHSRGRWQPQHF
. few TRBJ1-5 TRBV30 TGTGCCTGGAGTGTACGGGGGGGCAGGGGCAATCAGCCCCAGCATTTT CAWSVRGGRGNQPQHF
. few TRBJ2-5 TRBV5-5 TGTGCCAGCAGCCCCTTATGGGGGGGGCCCCAAGAGACCCAGTACTTC CASSPLWGGPQETQYF
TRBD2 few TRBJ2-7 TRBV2 TGTGCCAGCACTCCAGCGGGAACCTACGAGCAGTACTTC CASTPAGTYEQYF
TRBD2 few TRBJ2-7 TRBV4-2 TGTGCCAGCAGCCAACAGGGAACTAGCGGGAGCTACGAGCAGTACTTC CASSQQGTSGSYEQYF
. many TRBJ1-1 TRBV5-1 TGCGCCAGCAGCCCGACCGAATGGACTGAAGCTTTCTTT CASSPTEWTEAFF
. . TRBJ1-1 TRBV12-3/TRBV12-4 TGTGCCAGCAGCCCCCAGGGAGGTGAGGGCACTGAAGCTTTCTTT CASSPQGGEGTEAFF
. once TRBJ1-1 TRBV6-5 TGTGCCAGCAGTTACGACACCCACGGAGGGAACACTGAAGCTTTCTTT CASSYDTHGGNTEAFF
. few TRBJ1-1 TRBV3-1 TGTGCCAGCAGCCAGGGGCTCACTGAAGCTTTCTTT CASSQGLTEAFF
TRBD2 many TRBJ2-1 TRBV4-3 TGCGCCAGCAGCCAAGAGGGACTAGCGGAGCAGTTCTTC CASSQEGLAEQFF
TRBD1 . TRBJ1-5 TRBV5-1 TGCGCCAGCAGCCCGGGACAGGGGATAGACCAGCCCCAGCATTTT CASSPGQGIDQPQHF
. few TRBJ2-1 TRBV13 TGTGCCAGCAGCCCCCGGGACTGGCCCTCCTACAATGAGCAGTTCTTC CASSPRDWPSYNEQFF
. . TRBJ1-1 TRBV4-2 TGTGCCAGCAGAGGGGGATTGAAGACTGAAGCTTTCTTT CASRGGLKTEAFF
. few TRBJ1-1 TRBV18 TGTGCCAGCTCACCGGGAACAGGGTTACGCACTGAAGCTTTCTTT CASSPGTGLRTEAFF
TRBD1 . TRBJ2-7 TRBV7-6 TGTGCCAGCGGCGGTAGACAGGGGGCTTACGAGCAGTACTTC CASGGRQGAYEQYF
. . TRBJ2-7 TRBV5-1 TGCGCCATGGCGCGGGGCGACGGACACTACTTC CAMARGDGHYF
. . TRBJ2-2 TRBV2 TGTGCCAGCAGTGAAACGGGGGACTCGAACACCGGGGAGCTGTTTTTT CASSETGDSNTGELFF
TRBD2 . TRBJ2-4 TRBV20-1 TGCAGTGCAAAGGGGACTAGCGGGGGGGCTTTGGACATTCAGTACTTC CSAKGTSGGALDIQYF
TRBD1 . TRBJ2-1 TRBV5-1 TGCGCCAGCAGCTTGTCGAGGGACAGGTTGACCTACAATGAGCAGTTCTTC CASSLSRDRLTYNEQFF
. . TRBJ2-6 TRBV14 TGTGCCAGCAGCCACCACAGTCCCCGGACAGTCTCTGGGGCCAACGTCCTGACTTTC CASSHHSPRTVSGANVLTF
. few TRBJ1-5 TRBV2 TGTGCCAGCAGGGGGGGCGGCAATCAGCCCCAGCATTTT CASRGGGNQPQHF
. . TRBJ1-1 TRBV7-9 TGTGCCAGCAGCGGCTCCGGGTCCCAGAACACTGAAGCTTTCTTT CASSGSGSQNTEAFF
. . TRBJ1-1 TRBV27 TGTGCCAGCAGTTTTTCGGGCTTGAACACTGAAGCTTTCTTT CASSFSGLNTEAFF
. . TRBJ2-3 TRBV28 TGTGCCAGCAGTTTCCCCCTCCTCACAGGGAGCACAGATACGCAGTATTTT CASSFPLLTGSTDTQYF
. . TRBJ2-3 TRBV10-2 TGCGCCAGCAGTGAGGGGAGCGGGTCATCCACAGATACGCAGTATTTT CASSEGSGSSTDTQYF
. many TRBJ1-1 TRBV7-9 TGTGCCAGCAGCCCGACATACTCGAACACTGAAGCTTTCTTT CASSPTYSNTEAFF
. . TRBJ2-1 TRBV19 TGTGCCAGTGGCACCTCAGGTGGTGAGCAGTTCTTC CASGTSGGEQFF
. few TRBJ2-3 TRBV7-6 TGTGCCAGCAGCCCCCCAGTAGGGGATACGCAGTATTTT CASSPPVGDTQYF
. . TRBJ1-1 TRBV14 TGTGCCAGCAGCCAAGAGACCCGGAGTCGCGCTTTCTTT CASSQETRSRAFF
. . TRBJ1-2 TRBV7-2 TGTGCCAGCAGCCCAGACGGACAGACAAACTATGGCTACACCTTC CASSPDGQTNYGYTF
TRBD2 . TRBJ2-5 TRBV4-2 TGTGCCAGCAGCCAAGCCCCCGGACTAGGGGAGACCCAAGAGACCCAGTACTTC CASSQAPGLGETQETQYF
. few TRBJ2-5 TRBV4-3 TGCGCCAGCAGCCAAGAAGGTCGGGAGACCCAGTACTTC CASSQEGRETQYF